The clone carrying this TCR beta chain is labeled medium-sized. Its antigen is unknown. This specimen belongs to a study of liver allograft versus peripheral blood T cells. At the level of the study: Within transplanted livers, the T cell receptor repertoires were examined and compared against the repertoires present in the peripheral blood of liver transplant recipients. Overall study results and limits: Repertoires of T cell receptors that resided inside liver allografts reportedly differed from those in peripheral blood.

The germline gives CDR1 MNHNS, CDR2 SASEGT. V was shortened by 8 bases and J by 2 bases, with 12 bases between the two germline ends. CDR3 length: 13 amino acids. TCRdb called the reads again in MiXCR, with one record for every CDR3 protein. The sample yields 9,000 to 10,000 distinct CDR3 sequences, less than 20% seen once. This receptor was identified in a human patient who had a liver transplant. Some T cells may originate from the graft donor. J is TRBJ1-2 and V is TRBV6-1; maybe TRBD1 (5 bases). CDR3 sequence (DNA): TGTGCCAGCCTCCAGGAGGGGAACTATGGCTACACCTTC. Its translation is CASLQEGNYGYTF.